One and the same sample provided the 9 T cell receptor beta chains below, sequenced in a study of T cells expressing NK-cell markers (dated by TCRdb to the early 2020s). The method was 5' RACE. Sequencing was carried out with an Illumina HiSeq 2000. The reads, reprocessed by TCRdb, yield one row per CDR3 protein sequence and no DNA. This sample's listing comprises under 200,000 distinct CDR3 sequences. The leading ten clones occupy under 20% of the sample. The source material was blood T cells: a sorted CD56 or NKG2C T cell subset, CD4+ or CD8+ T cells, or bulk PBMC T cells (not recorded which). The receptors here all came from a woman aged 18-69 years in good health.

V and J are TRBV12-3 or TRBV12-4 and TRBJ2-1; TCRdb's D gene call, TRBD2, goes unchecked for lack of DNA. The CDR3 is 14 residues long. The CDR3 loop is CASSFLRGGFEQFF.

The chain links TRBV18 to TRBJ1-5; TCRdb's assignment of TRBD1 cannot be checked, as there is no DNA. Germline CDR1 KGHSH, CDR2 LQKENI. The CDR3 extends over 13 amino acids. CDR3 sequence reads: CASSRQTGQPQHF.

This sequence joins TRBV27 and TRBJ1-4. Germline V CDR1 and CDR2: MNHEY, SMNVEV (reference sequence). The CDR3 is 16 amino acids. CDR3 amino acids: CASSFTAGATNEKLFF.

This chain uses TRBV5-1 with TRBJ2-7; there is no DNA to check the TCRdb D call of TRBD1. The CDR3 has 15 amino acids. Germline lookup yields CDR1 SGHRS and CDR2 YFSETQ. The CDR3 region is CASSLEGQGGYEQYF.

This chain joins TRBV6-1 and TRBJ1-2; the TCRdb D gene call, TRBD1, has no DNA to confirm it. From germline, CDR1 is MNHNS and CDR2 SASEGT. The CDR3 contains 15 residues. The CDR3: CASSIQATGQGGYTF.

The chain is built from TRBV5-1 and TRBJ2-7; there is no DNA to check the TCRdb D call of TRBD1. The germline V gene has CDR1 SGHRS and CDR2 YFSETQ. The CDR3 consists of 14 residues. The CDR3 spells CASSLQPGTYEQYF.

The chain carries TRBV7-6 and TRBJ1-2; as DNA is missing, the TRBD1 call by TCRdb cannot be tested. This CDR3 has 15 residues. Germline V gene sequence: CDR1 SGHVS, CDR2 FNYEAQ. The CDR3 is CASSVGGQANYGYTF.

This rearrangement joins TRBV15 to TRBJ2-1; the D gene TCRdb calls, TRBD2, cannot be checked with no DNA. The CDR3 has 15 residues. In germline, CDR1 is LNHNV, CDR2 YYDKDF (reference sequence). The CDR3 here is CATSRDQASGAKQFF.

The chain links TRBV20-1 to TRBJ1-1. The CDR3 length is 12 residues. The V gene's germline CDR1 is DFQATT and CDR2 SNEGSKA (reference sequence). The CDR3 sequence is CSAGQQNTEAFF.